This T cell receptor beta chain comes out of a study of blood T cell repertoires in COVID-19. Study context: T cells, B-cell-depleted T cells, or PBMCs supplied cDNA or gDNA.

Some clones are missing from TCRdb's copy, which holds only in-frame ones; the method was immunoSEQ multiplex PCR. Among 270,000 or so clones listed, approximately 87% were seen once. The sequencing sample was made of peripheral blood. This TCR was sampled from a human donor in a cohort sampled during active COVID-19.

CDR3 sequence: CASSHGRPTGSGNTIYF. In nucleotides, the CDR3 is TGTGCCAGCAGTCACGGGAGGCCGACTGGCTCTGGAAACACCATATATTTT. This chain connects TRBV28 to TRBJ1-3; D remains ambiguous. V dropped 5 bases and J dropped 0 bases, with 17 bases sitting between them. From germline, CDR1 is MDHEN and CDR2 SYDVKM. The CDR3 runs to 17 residues.